The 23 T cell receptor beta chains in this list originate from one sample, sequenced in a study of blood T cell repertoires in COVID-19. Produced via immunoSEQ multiplex PCR; TCRdb's table is partial and in-frame only. The sample lists about 300,000 clones; approximately 84% were seen once. Sequenced material: PBMCs or T cells enriched from blood (not recorded which). The receptor set was obtained from a woman under 30 who had recovered from COVID-19.

This clone was picked up one time. J is TRBJ1-2 and V is TRBV25-1; the match to TRBD1 covers 9 bases. Germline V gene lookup returns CDR1 MGHDK and CDR2 SYGVNS. The CDR3 sequence is 16 residues long. V dropped 1 base and J dropped 7; count of bases not matched to a gene: 10. The CDR3 region has the DNA TGTGCCAGCAGTGAATTTACCCGGGACAGGGATGGTGGCTACACCTTC. Amino acid sequence: CASSEFTRDRDGGYTF.

The CDR3 DNA reads TGTGCCAGCAGCCTAGGATTCGGGGTCACTGAAGCTTTCTTT. This encodes CASSLGFGVTEAFF. This chain joins TRBV7-9 and TRBJ1-1, with D unresolved. Between the trimmed V and J ends, which lost 5 bases and 4 bases, there was a span of 14 bases. In germline, CDR1 is SEHNR, CDR2 FQNEAQ (reference sequence). This CDR3 is built from 14 residues.

The chain couples TRBV30 to TRBJ2-5; D is possibly TRBD2 (6 bases). CDR3 length equals 16 residues. V lost 8 bases and J 2 bases, leaving 24 bases between the germline ends. Per germline, CDR1 GTSNPN and CDR2 SVGIG (reference sequence). This CDR3 reads CAPLGPSVSLQETQYF. The CDR3, as DNA: TGTGCCCCCCTGGGCCCTAGCGTCTCCTTACAAGAGACCCAGTACTTC.

The rearrangement links TRBV2 to TRBJ1-2; D possibly corresponds to TRBD1 (5 bases). Trimming removed 6 bases from V and 4 bases from J, with 12 bases in between. The germline V gene has CDR1 SNHLY and CDR2 FYNNEI. This CDR3 comprises 13 residues. CDR3 amino acids: CASRRDGGYGYTF. The DNA for the CDR3 is TGTGCCAGCAGGCGGGACGGAGGCTATGGCTACACCTTC.

The chain links TRBV29-1 to TRBJ2-5, with 8 bases matching TRBD1. Germline CDR1 is SQVTM and CDR2 is ANQGSEA. J lost 4 bases, V lost 7 bases, and 8 bases had no gene match. The CDR3 extends over 13 amino acids. The CDR3 region is CSASGGQGETQYF. The CDR3 DNA reads as TGCAGCGCCTCAGGGGGCCAGGGAGAGACCCAGTACTTC. Full variable domain (missing parts from reference TRBV29-1 and TRBJ2-5): SAVISQKPSRDICQRGTSLTIQCQVDSQVTMMFWYRQQPGQSLTLIATANQGSEATYESGFVIDKFPISRPNLTFSTLTVSNMSPEDSSIYLCSASGGQGETQYFGPGTRLLVL.

The J gene is TRBJ2-1, the V gene TRBV4-1, with D maybe TRBD2 (7 bases). The CDR3 covers 16 residues. V lost 1 base, J lost 5 bases, and 15 bases lay in between. CDR1 is MGHRA, CDR2 YSYEKL, per germline. CDR3: CASSQVGGTYDNEQFF. DNA for the CDR3: TGCGCCAGCAGCCAAGTGGGGGGGACATACGACAATGAGCAGTTCTTC.

This chain connects TRBV5-1 to TRBJ2-2; 11 bases map to TRBD1. This CDR3 spans 16 amino acids. Trimming cost V 4 bases and J 5 bases; bases outside gene matches: 7. Germline V CDR1 and CDR2: SGHRS, YFSETQ. CDR3 protein: CASSQAGQGATGELFF. The CDR3 bases are TGCGCCAGCAGCCAGGCCGGACAGGGGGCAACCGGGGAGCTGTTTTTT. Full variable domain (rest looked up from reference TRBV5-1 and TRBJ2-2): KAGVTQTPRYLIKTRGQQVTLSCSPISGHRSVSWYQQTPGQGLQFLFEYFSETQRNKGNFPGRFSGRQFSNSRSEMNVSTLELGDSALYLCASSQAGQGATGELFFGEGSRLTVL.

The gene calls are TRBV3-1 (or the pseudogene TRBV3-2) and TRBJ2-2; D remains unclear. From germline, CDR1 is LGHDT and CDR2 YNNKEL (reference sequence). The V end lost 1 base, the J end lost 7 bases, and 13 bases lay between the germline ends. The CDR3 covers 15 residues. The CDR3, as DNA: TGTGCCAGCAGCCAAGCCTACAGAGCCCACGGGGAGCTGTTTTTT. Translation gives CASSQAYRAHGELFF.

V gene TRBV18 combines with J gene TRBJ1-4, with D perhaps matching TRBD1 (5 bases). V dropped 0 bases and J dropped 4 bases, with 9 bases sitting between them. Germline V gene data show CDR1 as KGHSH and CDR2 as LQKENI. CDR3 length: 15 residues. CDR3 coding DNA: TGTGCCAGCTCACCACCTGGGGCCGGTAATGAAAAACTGTTTTTT. As protein: CASSPPGAGNEKLFF.

The CDR3, as DNA: TGTGCCAGCAGTCCCCCGGACAGGGGGTACTATGAAGCTTTCTTT. Amino acid sequence: CASSPPDRGYYEAFF. This chain uses TRBV27 with TRBJ1-1, with 10 bases that match TRBD1. Germline V gene data show CDR1 as MNHEY and CDR2 as SMNVEV (reference sequence). J gave up 7 bases and V 5 bases, and 10 bases lay outside the gene matches. The CDR3 is 15 residues long.

The chain uses TRBV5-8 and TRBJ1-4, with 7 bases that match TRBD1. This CDR3 comprises 15 residues. V lost 4 bases and J lost 8; bases outside the gene matches: 11. CDR1 and CDR2 (germline): SGHTS, YDEGEE. This CDR3 is CASSLGGTAHEKLFF. The CDR3, as DNA: TGTGCCAGCAGCCTGGGTGGGACAGCTCACGAAAAACTGTTTTTT.

This clone was observed once. The V call is TRBV10-3, the J call TRBJ1-1; 7 positions match TRBD1. Germline V gene data show CDR1 as ENHRY and CDR2 as SYGVKD. The ends lost 0 bases at V and 8 bases at J; junction bases unmatched: 3. CDR3 length: 13 amino acids. DNA of the CDR3: TGTGCCATCAGTGAGTCGAGGGGGCAGGAAGCTTTCTTT. Residues: CAISESRGQEAFF.

This clone was counted once. The rearrangement links TRBV5-4 to TRBJ1-3; tentatively, D is TRBD1 (5 bases). V was trimmed by 3 bases and J by 4 bases, leaving 11 bases between them. CDR3 length: 14 amino acids. The V gene's germline CDR1 is SGHNT and CDR2 YYREEE (reference sequence). CDR3 loop: CASSSRVGGNTIYF. CDR3 sequence (DNA): TGTGCCAGCAGCTCCAGGGTGGGAGGAAACACCATATATTTT.

CDR3 residues: CASSLVAYEIQYF. The CDR3 DNA is TGTGCCAGCAGCTTGGTTGCCTATGAGATTCAGTACTTC. This chain uses TRBV5-5 with TRBJ2-4, with D uncertain. From germline, CDR1 is SGHKS and CDR2 YYEKEE (reference sequence). Trimming pared 0 bases from V and 10 bases from J, leaving 11 bases between. The CDR3 extends over 13 amino acids.

This clone was picked up a small number of times. The CDR3 region is CASSPHRAGANVLTF. For the CDR3, the DNA is TGTGCCAGCAGTCCTCACAGGGCTGGGGCCAACGTCCTGACTTTC. V is TRBV27 and J is TRBJ2-6; a possible D gene is TRBD1 (6 bases). Between the trimmed V and J ends, which lost 5 bases and 2 bases, there was a span of 10 bases. Germline V lookup: CDR1 MNHEY, CDR2 SMNVEV (reference sequence). The CDR3 runs 15 residues.

This clone was detected only once. This rearrangement joins TRBV11-1 to TRBJ1-1; D is unclear. Germline lookup yields CDR1 SGHAT and CDR2 FQDESV (reference sequence). The length of the CDR3 is 13 residues. V shed 3 bases and J shed 1 base, with 6 bases lying between them. The CDR3, as DNA: TGTGCCAGCAGCTTTGGAGGGAACACTGAAGCTTTCTTT. Its translation: CASSFGGNTEAFF.

V is TRBV30 and J is TRBJ2-5; 9 nucleotides agree with TRBD2. The CDR3 runs 16 residues. Germline V gene sequence: CDR1 GTSNPN, CDR2 SVGIG (reference sequence). J lost 3 bases, V lost 3 bases, and 11 bases had no gene match. The CDR3 DNA follows: TGTGCCTGGAGGGACTGGCGTAGCGGGGGCAAAGAGACCCAGTACTTC. As protein: CAWRDWRSGGKETQYF.

The DNA for the CDR3 is TGTGCCAGCAGCGTCGAGCTGACTAGCGGGAGGGCCGGGGAAAACAATGAGCAGTTCTTC. This sequence encodes CASSVELTSGRAGENNEQFF. V and J are TRBV9 and TRBJ2-1; 14 nucleotides line up with TRBD2. V gave up 2 bases and J gave up 5 bases; unmatched junction bases: 15. Germline assignment: CDR1 SGDLS and CDR2 YYNGEE. CDR3 size: 20 residues.

The CDR3 reads CASGSNQAYGYTF. CDR3 bases: TGTGCCAGCGGGTCTAACCAGGCCTATGGCTACACCTTC. V gene TRBV27 combines with J gene TRBJ1-2; D ambiguous. Germline CDR1 is MNHEY and CDR2 is SMNVEV (reference sequence). This CDR3 has 13 residues. The ends were cut back, 8 bases at V and 4 bases at J, with 14 bases in the middle.

The sample holds one count of this clone. The CDR3 loop is CASTDEGGADTQYF. For the CDR3, the DNA is TGCGCCAGCACCGACGAGGGCGGAGCAGATACGCAGTATTTT. The V call is TRBV5-1, the J call TRBJ2-3, with D perhaps TRBD2 (5 bases). The germline gives CDR1 SGHRS, CDR2 YFSETQ. The length of the CDR3 is 14 residues. V gave up 6 bases and J gave up 4 bases, with 15 bases separating them.

The genes are TRBV4-1 and TRBJ1-1; D perhaps matches TRBD1 (6 bases). Trimming cost V 0 bases and J 5 bases, with 13 bases left between them. Germline V CDR1 and CDR2: MGHRA, YSYEKL. The length of the CDR3 is 15 residues. The chain's CDR3 is CASSQEGATGTEAFF. For the CDR3, the DNA is TGCGCCAGCAGCCAAGAAGGAGCCACAGGGACTGAAGCTTTCTTT.

The chain recombines TRBV2 with TRBJ2-7; TRBD2 aligns across 14 bases. The V segment lost 6 bases and the J segment 4 bases; nucleotides outside the gene matches: 14. Germline V gene lookup returns CDR1 SNHLY and CDR2 FYNNEI. The CDR3 runs 18 residues. The CDR3 region is CASSAGTSGRGGGYEQYF. For the CDR3, the DNA is TGTGCCAGCAGCGCCGGGACTAGCGGGAGAGGGGGGGGTTACGAGCAGTACTTC. Combining the CDR3 with reference TRBV2 and TRBJ2-7 gives the whole variable domain EPEVTQTPSHQVTQMGQEVILRCVPISNHLYFYWYRQILGQKVEFLVSFYNNEISEKSEIFDDQFSVERPDGSNFTLKIRSTKLEDSAMYFCASSAGTSGRGGGYEQYFGPGTRLTVT.

The rearrangement joins TRBV18 to TRBJ2-3; 14 bases are a match to TRBD2. This CDR3 contains 18 residues. Germline V CDR1 and CDR2: KGHSH, LQKENI. With V trimmed by 5 bases and J by 3 bases, 10 bases remained unmatched. The CDR3 DNA reads as TGTGCCAGCTCATTCCAGACTAGCGGGGGGGCCATAACAGATACGCAGTATTTT. It yields the protein CASSFQTSGGAITDTQYF.